One and the same sample provided the 28 T cell receptor beta chains below, sequenced in a study of T cell repertoires and HLA-DP antigens. After approximately 16 days, CD4+ cells were restimulated more than 20 h with the same allogeneic DPB1. Stimulation used HeLa cells expressing transduced HLA-DPA1/DPB1, HLA-DM, invariant chain and CD80. TCRdb's table, derived via immunoSEQ multiplex PCR, lists solely in-frame clones and lacks some. The table lists approximately 2,000 clones, over 65% of them singletons, with under 60% in the top ten. Material: CD137- CD4+ T cells from cultured PBMCs. These receptors were taken from a man over 45 in good health and CMV-seronegative.

This clone appeared once. The gene calls are TRBV18 and TRBJ2-3, with TRBD2 identical over 11 bases. Germline V gives CDR1 KGHSH, CDR2 LQKENI. The CDR3 extends over 16 amino acids. With 5 bases clipped from V and 3 bases from J, the junction kept 7 bases outside the gene matches. CDR3 sequence reads: CASSSIAGGPTDTQYF. CDR3 sequence (DNA): TGTGCCAGCTCATCTATAGCGGGAGGGCCTACAGATACGCAGTATTTT.

Relative to its sample, this clone is medium-sized. This chain uses TRBV2 with TRBJ2-1; 12 positions agree with TRBD2. V was pared by 5 bases and J by 6 bases, with 11 bases of the junction left unmatched. There are 17 residues in the CDR3. Germline V gene lookup returns CDR1 SNHLY and CDR2 FYNNEI. CDR3: CASSHQTSGSLGNEQFF. In DNA, the CDR3 is TGTGCCAGCAGTCACCAGACTAGCGGGAGCCTGGGCAATGAGCAGTTCTTC.

This clone is termed large (0.1 to 1%). This sequence joins TRBV6-5 and TRBJ1-3; no clear D gene. CDR3 length: 15 amino acids. Germline loops: CDR1 MNHEY, CDR2 SVGAGI. V lost 6 bases and J lost 0, with 12 bases in between. As DNA, the CDR3 is TGTGCCAGCAGGATCACCCAGAGCTCTGGAAACACCATATATTTT. This encodes CASRITQSSGNTIYF.

The chain uses TRBV10-2 and TRBJ2-7; maybe TRBD2 (6 bases). CDR1 and CDR2 from the germline V gene are WSHSY and SAAADI. V shed 6 bases and J shed 3 bases, with 12 bases lying between them. The CDR3 is 13 amino acids. The CDR3 protein is CASSQGTRYEQYF. The CDR3 bases are TGCGCCAGCAGCCAAGGGACTCGCTACGAGCAGTACTTC.

The chain combines TRBV6-5 with TRBJ2-1; 7 bases align to TRBD2. There are 15 residues in the CDR3. The V gene's germline CDR1 is MNHEY and CDR2 SVGAGI. V dropped 9 bases and J dropped 0; count of bases not matched to a gene: 8. The CDR3 DNA reads TGTGCCAGTTCCGGCGTAGCGGGCTCCTACAATGAGCAGTTCTTC. This encodes CASSGVAGSYNEQFF.

The chain carries TRBV21-1 and TRBJ2-7; the D call TRBD2 from the table was never checked on the DNA. TRBV21-1 is labeled a pseudogene. The CDR3 covers 13 residues. CDR3 sequence (DNA): TGTGCCAGCAGCTTGAAACCGGGCTACGAGCAGTACTTC. Translated: CASSLKPGYEQYF.

About this clone: The conserved phenylalanine or tryptophan normally closing the CDR3 is absent here, so this likely arose from a read error. The DNA is left out, because the CDR3 cannot be placed on it with certainty; the CDR3 is given as TCRdb lists it. The chain has TRBV4-1 and TRBJ2-7; the table's D call, TRBD2, was not checked against the DNA. Ends included, the CDR3 has 12 residues. Germline loops: CDR1 MGHRA, CDR2 YSYEKL. CDR3 loop: CASSRGSGTPVY.

This chain links TRBV7-3 with TRBJ1-1; a possible D gene is TRBD1 (5 bases). The CDR3 is made up of 14 amino acids. CDR1 is SGHTA and CDR2 is FQGTGA in the germline V gene. Trimming pared 5 bases from V and 1 base from J, leaving 11 bases between. CDR3 nucleotide sequence: TGTGCCAGCAGCCCGGGACGGGGGAACACTGAAGCTTTCTTT. Its translation is CASSPGRGNTEAFF.

This clone was seen once. CDR3: CASSGTMVTEAFF. The CDR3 DNA follows: TGTGCCAGCAGTGGGACCATGGTTACTGAAGCTTTCTTT. The V call is TRBV25-1, the J call TRBJ1-1; D unresolved. The CDR3 is 13 residues long. V lost 4 bases, J lost 5 bases, and 11 bases lay in between. Germline assignment: CDR1 MGHDK and CDR2 SYGVNS.

CDR3 sequence (DNA): TGTGCCAGCTCCTCAGAGATCCCCGCAGCTGGAGGCTACACCTTC. The encoded protein is CASSSEIPAAGGYTF. V usage is TRBV2 and J usage is TRBJ1-2; D uncertain. CDR3 length: 15 residues. V was trimmed by 8 bases and J by 8 bases, leaving 24 bases between them. Per germline, CDR1 SNHLY and CDR2 FYNNEI.

V is TRBV6-1 and J is TRBJ2-3; D may match TRBD1 or TRBD2 (5 bases each). CDR1 is MNHNS, CDR2 SASEGT, per germline. The germline V and J ends were trimmed by 7 bases and 1 base, with 12 bases remaining between them. CDR3 size: 14 residues. As DNA, the CDR3 is TGTGCCAGCACGAGGGGTTTCGGCACAGATACGCAGTATTTT. This sequence encodes CASTRGFGTDTQYF.

The V gene is TRBV18, the J gene TRBJ1-5; TRBD1 matches 7 bases. CDR1 is KGHSH and CDR2 is LQKENI in the germline V gene. The CDR3 contains 16 residues. The trim removed 2 bases at V and 4 bases at J, leaving 8 bases unmatched. The CDR3 DNA is TGTGCCAGCTCACCAACCGGGACAGAGTCTAATCAGCCCCAGCATTTT. Translated, it gives CASSPTGTESNQPQHF.

This clone has more than one count but fewer than ten. The chain recombines TRBV7-2 with TRBJ1-1; 7 nucleotides match TRBD1. Germline CDR1 SGHTA, CDR2 FQGNSA. The V and J ends lost 4 bases and 11 bases, in that order; junction bases with no gene match: 7. The CDR3 is 12 residues long. Here the CDR3 reads CASSSRQGGAFF. The DNA for the CDR3 is TGTGCCAGCAGCTCGCGACAGGGTGGTGCTTTCTTT.

The chain is built from TRBV5-1 and TRBJ2-7; no clear D. Trimming pared 0 bases from V and 7 bases from J, leaving 8 bases between. CDR1 is SGHRS and CDR2 is YFSETQ in the germline V gene. The CDR3 has 12 residues. In DNA, the CDR3 is TGCGCCAGCAGCTTGGAAGTGCGTGAGCAGTACTTC. Amino acid sequence: CASSLEVREQYF. Full variable domain (remainder filled in from reference TRBV5-1 and TRBJ2-7): KAGVTQTPRYLIKTRGQQVTLSCSPISGHRSVSWYQQTPGQGLQFLFEYFSETQRNKGNFPGRFSGRQFSNSRSEMNVSTLELGDSALYLCASSLEVREQYFGPGTRLTVT.

V is TRBV30 and J is TRBJ2-1; 12 nucleotides line up with TRBD2. CDR3 length: 14 residues. The germline V gene encodes CDR1 GTSNPN and CDR2 SVGIG (reference sequence). With 8 bases clipped from V and 4 bases from J, the junction kept 6 bases outside the gene matches. The CDR3 coding sequence is TGTGCCGGCCGCCTAGCGGGAGGGTACAATGAGCAGTTCTTC. Its translation is CAGRLAGGYNEQFF.

The chain combines TRBV7-9 with TRBJ2-5; D is ambiguous. Trimming cost V 2 bases and J 1 base, with 11 bases left between them. This CDR3 has 15 residues. Germline V gene lookup returns CDR1 SEHNR and CDR2 FQNEAQ (reference sequence). In DNA, the CDR3 is TGTGCCAGCAGCTTACGAGAAAACAGCCAAGAGACCCAGTACTTC. Protein product: CASSLRENSQETQYF.

The rearrangement joins TRBV28 to TRBJ1-1; TRBD1 matches at 9 bases. Trimming at V came to 8 bases and at J to 4 bases, leaving 8 bases not matched to a gene. Germline V gives CDR1 MDHEN, CDR2 SYDVKM. The CDR3 is 14 residues long. CDR3 sequence: CASGTGGPGTEAFF. The CDR3 nucleotides are TGTGCCAGCGGAACAGGGGGCCCCGGCACTGAAGCTTTCTTT.

The chain links TRBV5-1 to TRBJ2-7, with D perhaps matching TRBD1 (5 bases). Germline V gene sequence: CDR1 SGHRS, CDR2 YFSETQ. The V and J ends lost 2 bases and 4 bases respectively, with 7 bases between them. This CDR3 has 12 amino acids. The CDR3 nucleotides are TGCGCCAGCAGCTTTAGGGGATACGAGCAGTACTTC. Protein product: CASSFRGYEQYF.

Remarks on this clone: A read error may account for a junction end that differs from germline. This rearrangement joins TRBV7-7 to TRBJ2-5; D might be TRBD1 (6 bases). The CDR3 length is 13 residues. The germline V gene has CDR1 SSHAT and CDR2 FNYEAQ (reference sequence). This chain's CDR3 is CASSQDRLETQYF. The CDR3 bases are TGTGCTAGCAGCCAAGACAGGTTGGAGACCCAGTACTTC.

By sample fraction, this clone is medium-sized. The J gene is TRBJ2-7, the V gene TRBV7-9; perhaps TRBD1 as D (6 bases). The CDR3 runs to 16 residues. Deletions cut 1 base from V and 0 bases from J, with 13 bases between. The germline gives CDR1 SEHNR, CDR2 FQNEAQ (reference sequence). CDR3 residues: CASSLVRGSFSYEQYF. DNA for the CDR3: TGTGCCAGCAGCTTAGTCAGGGGAAGTTTCTCCTACGAGCAGTACTTC.

In its sample, this clone ranks as large (0.1 to 1%). The chain couples TRBV19 to TRBJ1-1; D gene uncertain. Germline V lookup: CDR1 LNHDA, CDR2 SQIVND (reference sequence). This CDR3 region has 15 residues. With 6 bases removed from V and 0 bases from J, the gap between germline ends came to 14 bases. The CDR3 bases are TGTGCCAGTAGGAACCCCACGGCCGTGAACACTGAAGCTTTCTTT. Amino acids: CASRNPTAVNTEAFF.

V is TRBV7-2 and J is TRBJ2-7; perhaps TRBD2 as D (5 bases). The CDR3 spans 13 residues. The germline V gene has CDR1 SGHTA and CDR2 FQGNSA. The V and J ends lost 3 bases and 6 bases respectively, with 12 bases between them. DNA for the CDR3: TGTGCCAGCAGCTTCTCAATCGAGGGCGAGCAGTACTTC. Residues: CASSFSIEGEQYF.

The chain carries TRBV7-2 and TRBJ2-7; 12 positions agree with TRBD1. With V trimmed by 5 bases and J by 3 bases, 5 bases remained unmatched. Germline loops: CDR1 SGHTA, CDR2 FQGNSA. The CDR3 sequence is 15 residues long. In DNA, the CDR3 is TGTGCCAGCAGCCGGGACAGGGGGCATGACTACGAGCAGTACTTC. Encoded protein: CASSRDRGHDYEQYF.

V usage is TRBV4-1 and J usage is TRBJ2-1, with TRBD2 matching 9 bases. Germline CDR1 MGHRA, CDR2 YSYEKL. The CDR3 is made up of 14 amino acids. The ends lost 3 bases at V and 9 bases at J; junction bases unmatched: 6. In nucleotides, the CDR3 is TGCGCCAGCAGCCAGGCGGGGGGGCCAGTTGAGCAGTTCTTC. Translated, it gives CASSQAGGPVEQFF.

This chain links TRBV9 with TRBJ1-1; D gene uncertain. The CDR3 sequence is 14 residues long. Germline V CDR1 and CDR2: SGDLS, YYNGEE. The V end was cut by 1 base, the J end by 3 bases, with 10 bases between. The CDR3 loop is CASSVSWGHTEAFF. DNA of the CDR3: TGTGCCAGCAGCGTAAGTTGGGGTCACACTGAAGCTTTCTTT.

This clone is a singleton in its sample. V and J are TRBV19 and TRBJ1-1; D call uncertain. V lost 3 bases to trimming and J lost 0 bases, with 5 bases between them. The CDR3 contains 13 residues. The germline gives CDR1 LNHDA, CDR2 SQIVND (reference sequence). The CDR3, as DNA: TGTGCCAGTAGTATTAGGTTGAACACTGAAGCTTTCTTT. This gives the protein CASSIRLNTEAFF.

J is TRBJ2-3 and V is TRBV28; TRBD2 is a possible D gene (6 bases). Trimming left V 5 bases short and J 3 bases short, with 12 bases between. Per germline, CDR1 MDHEN and CDR2 SYDVKM. CDR3 size: 14 residues. CDR3 residues: CASSGGLKTDTQYF. CDR3 DNA: TGTGCCAGCAGTGGAGGACTAAAAACAGATACGCAGTATTTT.

The chain couples TRBV6-4 to TRBJ2-5; 9 bases align to TRBD2. Looked up from germline, CDR1 is MRHNA and CDR2 is SNTAGT. CDR3 length equals 16 residues. Trimming took 0 bases from V and 3 from J; bases not matched to a gene: 5. CDR3 coding DNA: TGTGCCAGCAGTGACTCGGCTAGCGGGACAAAAGAGACCCAGTACTTC. Translating gives CASSDSASGTKETQYF.